This section outlines one TCR beta chain sequence together with its context. The data are from a study of shared clonotypes between healthy human individuals. Generated by immunoSEQ multiplex PCR, the TCRdb table keeps only in-frame clones and is missing some. This repertoire shows nearly 1 million clones, 60% to 85% found once; its top ten account for about 1.5%. This sequence was found in a man aged 18-30 years in good health. Sequencing used memory CD4+ T cells sorted from blood. As for subset: CD45RA-negative fraction.

In DNA form, the CDR3 reads TGTGCCAGCAGCGCTCAGGGATTCAATGAGCAGTTCTTC. As protein: CASSAQGFNEQFF. The chain joins TRBV7-9 to TRBJ2-1; D is perhaps TRBD1 (5 bases). The germline gives CDR1 SEHNR, CDR2 FQNEAQ (reference sequence). The V end was cut by 5 bases, the J end by 6 bases, with 11 bases between. The CDR3 spans 13 residues.